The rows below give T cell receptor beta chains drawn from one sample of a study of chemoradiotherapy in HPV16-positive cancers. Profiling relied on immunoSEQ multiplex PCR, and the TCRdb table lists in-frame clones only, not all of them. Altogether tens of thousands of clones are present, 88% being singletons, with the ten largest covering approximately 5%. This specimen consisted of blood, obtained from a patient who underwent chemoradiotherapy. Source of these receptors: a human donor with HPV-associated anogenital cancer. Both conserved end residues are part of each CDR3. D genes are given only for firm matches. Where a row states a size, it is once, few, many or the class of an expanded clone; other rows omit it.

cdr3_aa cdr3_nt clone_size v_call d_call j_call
CAISGGQNNSPLHF TGTGCCATCAGTGGGGGGCAGAATAATTCACCCCTCCACTTT - TRBV10-3 - TRBJ1-6
CASSEVHTDTQYF TGTGCCAGCAGTGAAGTCCACACAGATACGCAGTATTTT - TRBV6-1 - TRBJ2-3
CASSSPPGATDGNTIYF TGTGCCAGCAGTTCCCCGCCCGGGGCAACCGATGGAAACACCATATATTTT few TRBV28 - TRBJ1-3
CASSKWGETQYF TGTGCCAGCAGCAAATGGGGGGAGACCCAGTACTTC - TRBV21-1 - TRBJ2-5
CASSRLSTDTQYF TGTGCCAGCAGCCGATTGAGCACAGATACGCAGTATTTT - TRBV28 - TRBJ2-3
CASSLGRTIRGETQYF TGTGCTAGCAGCTTAGGCAGGACCATAAGGGGAGAGACCCAGTACTTC - TRBV7-7 - TRBJ2-5
CASSFEPGLPTYEQYF TGTGCCAGCAGCTTCGAACCGGGACTGCCGACCTACGAGCAGTACTTC - TRBV7-3 - TRBJ2-7
CASSPGVLREQFF TGTGCCAGCAGCCCCGGAGTCTTGCGGGAGCAGTTCTTC - TRBV7-2 - TRBJ2-1
CASSPWDSSYEQYF TGCGCCAGCAGCCCTTGGGACAGTTCCTACGAGCAGTACTTC - TRBV5-1 TRBD1 TRBJ2-7
CASSQDHSVGQYF TGCGCCAGCAGCCAAGATCACTCTGTTGGGCAGTATTTT few TRBV4-1 - TRBJ2-3
CAISYRGVATEAFF TGTGCCATCAGTTACAGGGGGGTGGCCACTGAAGCTTTCTTT - TRBV10-3 TRBD1 TRBJ1-1
CASRTSGRIDTQYF TGTGCCAGCAGGACTAGCGGGAGAATAGATACGCAGTATTTT - TRBV5-6 TRBD2 TRBJ2-3
CASSWKDRGLFYEQYF TGTGCCAGCAGCTGGAAGGACAGGGGCCTGTTTTACGAGCAGTACTTC - TRBV28 TRBD1 TRBJ2-7
CASSLEVADNYEQYF TGCGCCAGCAGCTTGGAGGTAGCGGATAACTACGAGCAGTACTTC once TRBV5-1 - TRBJ2-7
CAISESQGRSYEQYF TGTGCCATCAGTGAGTCACAGGGAAGGTCCTACGAGCAGTACTTC - TRBV10-3 - TRBJ2-7
CSVVLQINQPQHF TGCAGCGTTGTATTACAGATAAATCAGCCCCAGCATTTT - TRBV29-1 - TRBJ1-5
CASSPEVREKLFF TGTGCCAGCTCACCGGAGGTGCGTGAAAAACTGTTTTTT - TRBV18 - TRBJ1-4
CASSSPGQLAGYTF TGTGCCAGCAGTTCCCCTGGACAGCTAGCGGGCTACACCTTC - TRBV28 - TRBJ1-2
CASSRYTSYEQYF TGTGCCAGCAGTAGGTACACCTCCTACGAGCAGTACTTC - TRBV2 - TRBJ2-7
CASSERWGTEAFF TGTGCCAGCAGCGAACGATGGGGCACTGAAGCTTTCTTT - TRBV9 - TRBJ1-1
CASSEGLASAYEQYF TGTGCCAGCAGTGAAGGTTTGGCCTCCGCCTACGAGCAGTACTTC - TRBV6-1 - TRBJ2-7
CATSTLGARGLGQPQHF TGTGCCACCAGCACCCTGGGTGCTAGGGGGCTTGGTCAGCCCCAGCATTTT - TRBV15 TRBD1 TRBJ1-5
CASSGFDEQFF TGTGCCAGCAGCGGCTTTGATGAGCAGTTCTTC - TRBV7-2 - TRBJ2-1
CASSRGVADSYEQYF TGTGCCAGCAGCCGCGGGGTAGCGGATTCCTACGAGCAGTACTTC once TRBV7-6 - TRBJ2-7
CASSPPDLLVLSLGGTNEKLFF TGTGCCAGCAGTCCCCCCGATTTGTTGGTCTTGAGTTTAGGTGGCACTAATGAAAAACTGTTTTTT - TRBV27 - TRBJ1-4
CAWTGQGNQPQHF TGTGCCTGGACAGGGCAGGGTAATCAGCCCCAGCATTTT - TRBV30 - TRBJ1-5
CASSKRGTGSGELFF TGTGCCAGCAGCAAACGAGGCACAGGGTCCGGGGAGCTGTTTTTT - TRBV9 - TRBJ2-2
CASSLEVADTQYF TGCGCCAGCAGCTTGGAAGTGGCAGATACGCAGTATTTT - TRBV5-1 - TRBJ2-3
CASMRDGGGAYEQYF TGTGCCAGCATGAGGGATGGCGGGGGGGCATACGAGCAGTACTTC - TRBV25-1 TRBD2 TRBJ2-7
CASSERGLALDTQYF TGTGCCAGCAGTGAAAGGGGACTAGCTCTTGATACGCAGTATTTT - TRBV2 TRBD2 TRBJ2-3
CASSTPGTGGYTF TGTGCCAGCAGTACCCCCGGAACAGGGGGCTACACCTTC - TRBV6-5 - TRBJ1-2
CASSLVAGANVLTF TGTGCCAGCAGCTTGGTCGCTGGGGCCAACGTCCTGACTTTC - TRBV5-6 - TRBJ2-6
CASRAGGNEQFF TGTGCCAGTAGGGCCGGGGGGAATGAGCAGTTCTTC once TRBV19 TRBD2 TRBJ2-1
CASSSRGRGPYEQYF TGTGCCAGCAGTTCCCGGGGCCGGGGACCCTACGAGCAGTACTTC - TRBV28 - TRBJ2-7
CASSEGTGIDQPQHF TGTGCCAGCAGTGAGGGGACAGGGATCGATCAGCCCCAGCATTTT - TRBV6-1 TRBD1 TRBJ1-5
CASSYGGELFF TGTGCCAGCAGTTACGGAGGGGAGCTGTTTTTT once TRBV6-1 - TRBJ2-2
CASNQGAETQYF TGTGCCAGTAACCAGGGGGCGGAGACCCAGTACTTC once TRBV19 TRBD1 TRBJ2-5
CAIVRFGETQYF TGTGCCATCGTTCGATTTGGAGAGACCCAGTACTTC - TRBV5-3 - TRBJ2-5
CASSSDSATNEKLFF TGTGCCAGCAGTTCGGACAGCGCAACTAATGAAAAACTGTTTTTT - TRBV28 - TRBJ1-4
CASSTGQGDTEAFF TGTGCCAGCAGTACGGGACAGGGCGACACTGAAGCTTTCTTT - TRBV5-5 TRBD1 TRBJ1-1
CATSGDRGSNQPQHF TGTGCCACCAGCGGCGACAGGGGGAGCAATCAGCCCCAGCATTTT - TRBV15 TRBD1 TRBJ1-5
CASSGTATNEKLFF TGTGCCAGCAGTGGGACAGCAACTAATGAAAAACTGTTTTTT - TRBV27 TRBD1 TRBJ1-4
CASSVREGRGPKKLFF TGTGCCAGCAGTGTTCGGGAGGGCAGGGGGCCAAAAAAACTGTTTTTT - TRBV6-1 TRBD1 TRBJ1-4
CASLSRQGLSYEQYF TGTGCCAGCCTATCGCGACAGGGGTTATCCTACGAGCAGTACTTC - TRBV6-5 TRBD1 TRBJ2-7
CASIKGGVLYEQYF TGCGCCAGCATAAAGGGGGGCGTCCTTTACGAGCAGTACTTC few TRBV10-1 - TRBJ2-7
CASSQRQGEGGYTF TGTGCCAGCAGCCAACGGCAAGGGGAAGGTGGCTACACCTTC - TRBV4-2 - TRBJ1-2
CASSDGVADTQYF TGTGCCAGCAGTGACGGTGTGGCGGATACGCAGTATTTT - TRBV6-4 - TRBJ2-3
CASSPGRMVVETQYF TGTGCTAGCAGCCCGGGTAGGATGGTCGTAGAGACCCAGTACTTC - TRBV7-7 - TRBJ2-5
CASRPISGSSYEQYF TGTGCCAGTAGGCCCATCAGCGGAAGCTCCTACGAGCAGTACTTC - TRBV19 - TRBJ2-7
CASSLDRYYTF TGTGCCAGCAGCCTTGACAGATACTACACCTTC - TRBV5-4 - TRBJ1-2
CAISESGRPEAFF TGTGCCATCAGTGAGTCCGGACGGCCTGAAGCTTTCTTT few TRBV10-3 - TRBJ1-1
CASSLDRQRGMNTEAFF TGTGCCAGCAGCTTAGACAGACAAAGAGGGATGAACACTGAAGCTTTCTTT once TRBV11-2 - TRBJ1-1
CASSLEGVNYGYTF TGTGCCAGCAGCTTAGAGGGGGTTAACTATGGCTACACCTTC - TRBV11-2 - TRBJ1-2
CASRYSGTANNEQFF TGCGCCAGCAGATATAGCGGGACCGCTAACAATGAGCAGTTCTTC - TRBV5-1 TRBD2 TRBJ2-1
CSARETIEYF TGCAGTGCTAGAGAGACAATCGAGTACTTC - TRBV20-1 - TRBJ2-7
CSGARDRGPEAFF TGCAGCGGGGCACGGGACAGGGGTCCTGAAGCTTTCTTT - TRBV29-1 TRBD1 TRBJ1-1
CASSYERGDEQYF TGTGCCAGCAGTTACGAGAGGGGGGACGAGCAGTACTTC - TRBV6-5 - TRBJ2-7
CASSSGQGASRGYEQYF TGCGCCAGCAGCTCGGGACAGGGGGCTTCCCGGGGCTACGAGCAGTACTTC once TRBV5-1 TRBD1 TRBJ2-7